This T cell receptor beta chain was obtained from a study of control samples from healthy donors and cancer patients. The trim removed 4 bases at V and 7 bases at J, leaving 10 bases unmatched. The germline V gene encodes CDR1 LGHNA and CDR2 YNFKEQ. The CDR3 extends over 15 amino acids. Some clones are missing from TCRdb's copy, which holds only in-frame ones; the method was immunoSEQ multiplex PCR. Here the sample spans about 130,000 clones, 89% being singletons. V gene TRBV4-2 combines with J gene TRBJ1-5; 7 bases match TRBD1. The specimen sequenced was PBMCs. The clonotype comes from a man aged 45 to 65 with head and neck cancer. The CDR3 region is CASSRDREGRQPQHF. The CDR3 DNA follows: TGTGCCAGCAGCCGAGACAGGGAGGGACGGCAGCCCCAGCATTTT.